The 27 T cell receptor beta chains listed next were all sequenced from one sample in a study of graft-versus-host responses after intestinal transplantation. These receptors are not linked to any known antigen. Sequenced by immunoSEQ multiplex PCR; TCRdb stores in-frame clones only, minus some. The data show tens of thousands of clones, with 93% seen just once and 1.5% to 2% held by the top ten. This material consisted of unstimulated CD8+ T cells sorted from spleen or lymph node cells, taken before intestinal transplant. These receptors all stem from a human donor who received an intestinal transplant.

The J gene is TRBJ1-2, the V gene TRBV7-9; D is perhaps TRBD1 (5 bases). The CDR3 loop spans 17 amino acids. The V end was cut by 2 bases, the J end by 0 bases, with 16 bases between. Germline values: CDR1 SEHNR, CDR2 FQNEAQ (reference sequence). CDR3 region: CASSLRGRNGTNYGYTF. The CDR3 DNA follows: TGTGCCAGCAGCTTAAGGGGCAGGAATGGGACTAACTATGGCTACACCTTC.

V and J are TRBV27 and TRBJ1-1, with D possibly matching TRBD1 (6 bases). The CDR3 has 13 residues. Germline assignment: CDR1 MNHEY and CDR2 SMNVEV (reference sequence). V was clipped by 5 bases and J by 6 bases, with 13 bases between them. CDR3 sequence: CASSRNRVAEAFF. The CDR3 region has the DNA TGTGCCAGCAGTCGCAACAGGGTCGCTGAAGCTTTCTTT.

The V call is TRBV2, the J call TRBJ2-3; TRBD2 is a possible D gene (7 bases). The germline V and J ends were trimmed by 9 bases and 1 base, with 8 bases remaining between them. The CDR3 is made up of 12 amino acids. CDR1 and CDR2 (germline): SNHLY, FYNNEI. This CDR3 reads CARGGGTDTQYF. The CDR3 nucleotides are TGTGCCAGAGGGGGGGGCACAGATACGCAGTATTTT.

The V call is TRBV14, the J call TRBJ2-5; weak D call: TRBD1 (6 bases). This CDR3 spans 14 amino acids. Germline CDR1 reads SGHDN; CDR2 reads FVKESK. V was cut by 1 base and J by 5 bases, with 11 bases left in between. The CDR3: CASSQVQGRETQYF. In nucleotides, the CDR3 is TGTGCCAGCAGCCAAGTTCAGGGGCGGGAGACCCAGTACTTC.

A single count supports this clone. The CDR3 region has the DNA TGTGCCAGCAGTATTATCGACAGGACCACCGGGGAGCTGTTTTTT. The encoded protein is CASSIIDRTTGELFF. The chain recombines TRBV6-1 with TRBJ2-2, with a possible D match to TRBD1 (6 bases). Trimming left V 5 bases short and J 4 bases short, with 14 bases between. The CDR3 sequence is 15 residues long. Germline V gives CDR1 MNHNS, CDR2 SASEGT.

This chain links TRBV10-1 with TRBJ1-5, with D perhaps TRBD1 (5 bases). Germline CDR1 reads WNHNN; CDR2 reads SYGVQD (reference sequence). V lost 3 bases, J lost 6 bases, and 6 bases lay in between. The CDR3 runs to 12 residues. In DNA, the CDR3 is TGCGCCAGCAGTGAAGGGGTTCAGCCCCAGCATTTT. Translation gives CASSEGVQPQHF.

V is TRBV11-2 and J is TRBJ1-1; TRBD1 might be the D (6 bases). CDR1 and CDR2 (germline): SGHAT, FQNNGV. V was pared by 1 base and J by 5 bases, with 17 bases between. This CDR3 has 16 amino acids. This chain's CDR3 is CASSLVRAGEGTEAFF. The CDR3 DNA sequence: TGTGCCAGCAGCTTAGTGCGGGCAGGGGAGGGGACTGAAGCTTTCTTT.

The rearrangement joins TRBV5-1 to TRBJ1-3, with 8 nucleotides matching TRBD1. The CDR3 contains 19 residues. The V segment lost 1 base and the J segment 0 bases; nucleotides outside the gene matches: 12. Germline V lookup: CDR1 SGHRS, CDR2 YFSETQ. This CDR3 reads CASSLWPPGQAPSGNTIYF. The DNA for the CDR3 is TGCGCCAGCAGCTTGTGGCCCCCGGGACAGGCTCCCTCTGGAAACACCATATATTTT.

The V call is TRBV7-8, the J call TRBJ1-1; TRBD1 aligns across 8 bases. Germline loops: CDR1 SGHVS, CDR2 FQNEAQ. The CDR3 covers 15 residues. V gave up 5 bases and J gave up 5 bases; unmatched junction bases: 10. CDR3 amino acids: CASSRLQGGGTEAFF. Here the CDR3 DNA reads TGTGCCAGCAGCAGACTACAGGGGGGGGGTACTGAAGCTTTCTTT.

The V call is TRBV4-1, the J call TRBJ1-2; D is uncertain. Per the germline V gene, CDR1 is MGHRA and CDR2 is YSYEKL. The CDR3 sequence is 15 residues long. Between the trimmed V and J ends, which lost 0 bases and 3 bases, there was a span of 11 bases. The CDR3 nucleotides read TGCGCCAGCAGCCAAGATCCAGGAGGGCACTATGGCTACACCTTC. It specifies CASSQDPGGHYGYTF.

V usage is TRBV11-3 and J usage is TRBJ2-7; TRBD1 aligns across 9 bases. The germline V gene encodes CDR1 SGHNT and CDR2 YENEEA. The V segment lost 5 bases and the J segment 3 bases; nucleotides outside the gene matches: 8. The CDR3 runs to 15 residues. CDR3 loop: CASSPDRGLDYEQYF. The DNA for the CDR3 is TGTGCCAGCAGCCCGGACAGGGGATTAGACTACGAGCAGTACTTC.

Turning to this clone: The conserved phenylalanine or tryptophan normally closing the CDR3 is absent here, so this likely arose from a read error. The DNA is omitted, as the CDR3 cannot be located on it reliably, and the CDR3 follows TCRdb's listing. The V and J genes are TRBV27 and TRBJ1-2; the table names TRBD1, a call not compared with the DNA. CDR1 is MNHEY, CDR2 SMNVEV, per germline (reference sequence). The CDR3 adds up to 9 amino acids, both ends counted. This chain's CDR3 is CAGALTCRL.

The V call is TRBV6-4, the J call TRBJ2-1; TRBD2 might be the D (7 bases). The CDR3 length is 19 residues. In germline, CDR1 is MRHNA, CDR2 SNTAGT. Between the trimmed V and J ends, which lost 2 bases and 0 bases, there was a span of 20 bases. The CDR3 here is CASSDLRRGPTSSYNEQFF. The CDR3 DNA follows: TGTGCCAGCAGTGACCTGCGGCGGGGGCCAACAAGCTCCTACAATGAGCAGTTCTTC.

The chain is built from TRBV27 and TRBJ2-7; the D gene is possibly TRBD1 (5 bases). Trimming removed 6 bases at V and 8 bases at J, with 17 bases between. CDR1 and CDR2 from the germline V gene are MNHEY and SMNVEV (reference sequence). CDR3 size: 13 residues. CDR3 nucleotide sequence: TGTGCCAGCAGGCTTTCCGGTCAGGGAAAGCAGTACTTC. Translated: CASRLSGQGKQYF.

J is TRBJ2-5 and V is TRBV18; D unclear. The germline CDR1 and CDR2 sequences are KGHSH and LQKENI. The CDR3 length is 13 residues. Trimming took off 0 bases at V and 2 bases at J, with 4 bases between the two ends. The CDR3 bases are TGTGCCAGCTCACCACCCCTACAAGAGACCCAGTACTTC. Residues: CASSPPLQETQYF.

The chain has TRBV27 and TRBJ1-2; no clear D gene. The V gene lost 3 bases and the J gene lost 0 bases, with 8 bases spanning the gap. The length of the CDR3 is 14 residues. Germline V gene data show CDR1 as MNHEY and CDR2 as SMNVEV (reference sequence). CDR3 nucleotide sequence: TGTGCCAGCAGTTTTGGTGGAGCTAACTATGGCTACACCTTC. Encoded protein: CASSFGGANYGYTF.

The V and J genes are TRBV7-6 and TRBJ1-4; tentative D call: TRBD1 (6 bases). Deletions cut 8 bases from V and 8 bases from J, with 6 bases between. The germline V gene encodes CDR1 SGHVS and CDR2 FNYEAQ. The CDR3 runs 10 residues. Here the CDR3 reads CASGTEKLFF. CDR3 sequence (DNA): TGTGCCAGCGGGACAGAAAAACTGTTTTTT.

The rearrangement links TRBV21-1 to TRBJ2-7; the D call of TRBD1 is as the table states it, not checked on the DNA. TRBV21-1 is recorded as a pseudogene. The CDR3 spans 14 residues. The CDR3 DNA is TGTGCCAGCTTGGGACAGGGCGACTCCTACGAGCAGTACTTC. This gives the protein CASLGQGDSYEQYF.

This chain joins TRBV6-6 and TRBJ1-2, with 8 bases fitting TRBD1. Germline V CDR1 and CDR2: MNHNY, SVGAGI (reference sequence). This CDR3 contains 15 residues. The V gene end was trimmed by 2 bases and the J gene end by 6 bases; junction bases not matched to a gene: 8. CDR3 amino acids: CASSYVGQGADGYTF. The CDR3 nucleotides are TGTGCCAGCAGTTACGTGGGCCAGGGGGCGGATGGCTACACCTTC.

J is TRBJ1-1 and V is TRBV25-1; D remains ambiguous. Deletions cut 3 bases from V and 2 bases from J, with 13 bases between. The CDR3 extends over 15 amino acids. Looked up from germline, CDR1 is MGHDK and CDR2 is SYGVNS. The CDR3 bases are TGTGCCAGCAGTGATGGAGGACTGACTAACACTGAAGCTTTCTTT. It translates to CASSDGGLTNTEAFF.

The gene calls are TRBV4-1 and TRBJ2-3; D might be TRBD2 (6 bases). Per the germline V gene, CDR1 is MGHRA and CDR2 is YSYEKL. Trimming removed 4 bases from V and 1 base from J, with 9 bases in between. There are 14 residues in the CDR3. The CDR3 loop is CASSPGGGTDTQYF. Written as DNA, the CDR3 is TGCGCCAGCAGCCCGGGCGGGGGCACAGATACGCAGTATTTT.

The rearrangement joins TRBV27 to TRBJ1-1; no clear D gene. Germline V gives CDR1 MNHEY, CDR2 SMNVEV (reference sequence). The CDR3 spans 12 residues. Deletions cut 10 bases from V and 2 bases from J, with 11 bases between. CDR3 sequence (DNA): TGTGCCACCCTATCACTTAACACTGAAGCTTTCTTT. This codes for CATLSLNTEAFF.

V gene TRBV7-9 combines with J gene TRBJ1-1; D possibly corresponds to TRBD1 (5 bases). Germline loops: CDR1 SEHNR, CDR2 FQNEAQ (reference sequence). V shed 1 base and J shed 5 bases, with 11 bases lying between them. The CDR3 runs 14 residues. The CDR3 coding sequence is TGTGCCAGCAGCTTAGTTGCAGGGAGGACTGAAGCTTTCTTT. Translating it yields CASSLVAGRTEAFF. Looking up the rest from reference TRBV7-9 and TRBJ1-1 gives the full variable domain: DTGVSQNPRHKITKRGQNVTFRCDPISEHNRLYWYRQTLGQGPEFLTYFQNEAQLEKSRLLSDRFSAERPKGSFSTLEIQRTEQGDSAMYLCASSLVAGRTEAFFGQGTRLTVV.

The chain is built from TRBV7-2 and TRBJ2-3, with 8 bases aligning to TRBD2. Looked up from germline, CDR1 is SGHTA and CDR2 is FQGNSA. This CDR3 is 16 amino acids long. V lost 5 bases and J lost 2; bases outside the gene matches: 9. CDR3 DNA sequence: TGTGCCAGCAGCACCCGGGTAGCGGGGACCACAGATACGCAGTATTTT. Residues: CASSTRVAGTTDTQYF.

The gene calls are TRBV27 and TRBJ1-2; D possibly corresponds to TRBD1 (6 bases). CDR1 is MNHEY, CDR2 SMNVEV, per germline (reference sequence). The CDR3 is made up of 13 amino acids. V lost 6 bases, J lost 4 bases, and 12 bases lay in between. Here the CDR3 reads CASSRQTGYGYTF. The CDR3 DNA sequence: TGTGCCAGCAGCCGCCAGACAGGCTATGGCTACACCTTC.

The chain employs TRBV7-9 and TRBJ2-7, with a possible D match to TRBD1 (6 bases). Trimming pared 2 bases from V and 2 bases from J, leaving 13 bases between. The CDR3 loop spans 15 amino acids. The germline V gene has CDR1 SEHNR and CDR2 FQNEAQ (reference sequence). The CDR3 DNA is TGTGCCAGCAGCTTATACCCGGACAGTACCTACGAGCAGTACTTC. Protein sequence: CASSLYPDSTYEQYF.

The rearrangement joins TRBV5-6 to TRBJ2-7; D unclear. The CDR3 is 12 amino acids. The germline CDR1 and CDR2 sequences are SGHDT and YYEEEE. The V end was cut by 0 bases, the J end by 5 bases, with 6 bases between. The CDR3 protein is CASSLGLNEQYF. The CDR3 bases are TGTGCCAGCAGCTTGGGCCTAAACGAGCAGTACTTC.